The 32 T cell receptor beta chains listed next were all sequenced from one sample in a study. TCRdb re-derived calls from the RT-PCR reads in MiXCR, one entry per CDR3 protein. The table includes approximately 720,000 distinct CDR3 sequences, approximately 14% detected once. The specimen was memory CD4+ T cells from blood. The receptors stem from a female donor in good health, serving as a healthy control.

In its sample, this clonotype was seen many times. The chain couples TRBV7-9 to TRBJ2-5; 11 bases align to TRBD2. There are 13 residues in the CDR3. The J segment lost 3 bases and the V segment lost 7 bases, leaving 1 base of the junction unmatched. Per the germline V gene, CDR1 is SEHNR and CDR2 is FQNEAQ (reference sequence). For the CDR3, the DNA is TGTGCCAGCACACTAGCGGGAGAAGAGACCCAGTACTTC. This gives the protein CASTLAGEETQYF.

This clonotype was observed a handful of times. The chain couples TRBV18 to TRBJ1-6, with TRBD1 identical over 8 bases. Germline CDR1 reads KGHSH; CDR2 reads LQKENI. This CDR3 is 16 amino acids long. V was pared by 1 base and J by 9 bases, with 8 bases of the junction left unmatched. CDR3 sequence: CASSPQAGTGGSPLHF. CDR3 bases: TGTGCCAGCTCACCACAAGCCGGGACAGGCGGTTCACCCCTCCACTTT.

This clonotype was seen only a few times. This chain uses TRBV29-1 with TRBJ1-2; no reliable D call. CDR1 SQVTM and CDR2 ANQGSEA come from the germline V gene. With 7 bases removed from V and 6 bases from J, the gap between germline ends came to 15 bases. CDR3 length: 12 amino acids. CDR3 sequence (DNA): TGCAGCGCAAGTCGGGAAGTCAATGGCTACACCTTC. Encoded protein: CSASREVNGYTF.

This clonotype was counted only a few times. The genes are TRBV10-3 and TRBJ1-5; D is possibly TRBD1 (6 bases). V lost 3 bases and J lost 6, with 12 bases in between. CDR3 length: 14 amino acids. The germline V gene encodes CDR1 ENHRY and CDR2 SYGVKD. The CDR3 region has the DNA TGTGCCATCAGTGACGGGGGGGCGCTTCAGCCCCAGCATTTT. It is translated as CAISDGGALQPQHF.

The table lists this clonotype with many counts. CDR3 DNA sequence: TGTGCCAGCAGTCGAATCGGGAGGGCCCAAGAGACCCAGTACTTC. Its protein is CASSRIGRAQETQYF. The gene calls are TRBV28 and TRBJ2-5; 8 bases agree with TRBD2. Trimming removed 5 bases from V and 1 base from J; junction bases left unmatched: 6. The CDR3 sequence is 15 residues long. Germline assignment: CDR1 MDHEN and CDR2 SYDVKM.

The chain uses TRBV6-1 and TRBJ1-2, with 12 nucleotides matching TRBD1. The trim removed 8 bases at V and 8 bases at J, leaving 9 bases unmatched. Per the germline V gene, CDR1 is MNHNS and CDR2 is SASEGT. CDR3 length equals 14 residues. CDR3 in DNA: TGTGCCAGCGAACCGGGACAGGGGGCGGGCGGCTACACCTTC. This encodes CASEPGQGAGGYTF.

The V gene is TRBV5-1, the J gene TRBJ1-1; TRBD1 might be the D (5 bases). V lost 4 bases and J 1 base, leaving 11 bases between the germline ends. There are 14 residues in the CDR3. Germline V lookup: CDR1 SGHRS, CDR2 YFSETQ. The CDR3 reads CASSADTTNTEAFF. In nucleotides, the CDR3 is TGCGCCAGCAGCGCGGACACTACGAACACTGAAGCTTTCTTT.

This clonotype showed up many times. The chain recombines TRBV11-2 with TRBJ2-1; 10 bases are a match to TRBD2. The ends lost 5 bases at V and 12 bases at J; junction bases unmatched: 4. CDR1 and CDR2 from the germline V gene are SGHAT and FQNNGV. The CDR3 extends over 12 amino acids. In nucleotides, the CDR3 is TGTGCCAGCAGCCCAAGACTAGCGGGGCAGTTCTTC. This encodes CASSPRLAGQFF.

In its sample, this clonotype was seen a few times. V and J are TRBV18 and TRBJ1-1; possibly TRBD1 for D (6 bases). V was trimmed by 3 bases and J by 0 bases, leaving 11 bases between them. The CDR3 is 15 amino acids. Germline CDR1 KGHSH, CDR2 LQKENI. CDR3 sequence (DNA): TGTGCCAGCTCACCTAAACAGGGAGTGAACACTGAAGCTTTCTTT. The encoded protein is CASSPKQGVNTEAFF.

This clonotype was recorded a few times. The chain combines TRBV5-4 with TRBJ2-1; 10 bases map to TRBD1. Germline trimming cut 4 bases from V and 6 bases from J; bases unmatched to any gene: 7. This CDR3 comprises 15 residues. CDR1 and CDR2 (germline): SGHNT, YYREEE (reference sequence). Here the CDR3 DNA reads TGTGCCAGCAGCCCGGGACAGGGGAGCCCCAATGAGCAGTTCTTC. Protein sequence: CASSPGQGSPNEQFF.

This clonotype was seen many times. This chain uses TRBV5-5 with TRBJ2-5, with D perhaps TRBD1 or TRBD2 (6 bases each). This CDR3 region has 16 residues. V was pared by 0 bases and J by 4 bases, with 16 bases between. Germline V gene data show CDR1 as SGHKS and CDR2 as YYEKEE (reference sequence). The CDR3 loop reads CASSLEAVTGAETQYF. DNA of the CDR3: TGTGCCAGCAGCTTGGAAGCGGTGACGGGGGCAGAGACCCAGTACTTC. Variable domain in full (rest from reference TRBV5-5 and TRBJ2-5): DAGVTQSPTHLIKTRGQQVTLRCSPISGHKSVSWYQQVLGQGPQFIFQYYEKEERGRGNFPDRFSARQFPNYSSELNVNALLLGDSALYLCASSLEAVTGAETQYFGPGTRLLVL.

This clonotype has only a few counts. The chain is built from TRBV7-2 and TRBJ2-3; D possibly uses TRBD1 or TRBD2 (5 bases each). V was clipped by 8 bases and J by 2 bases, with 14 bases between them. CDR3 length: 14 amino acids. CDR1 is SGHTA, CDR2 FQGNSA, per germline. CDR3 nucleotide sequence: TGTGCCAGCCTCTCGGGGCACTCCACAGATACGCAGTATTTT. Translating it yields CASLSGHSTDTQYF.

This clonotype was counted between two and nine times. The chain links TRBV5-1 to TRBJ2-6; TRBD1 is a possible D gene (5 bases). From germline, CDR1 is SGHRS and CDR2 YFSETQ. The V gene lost 7 bases and the J gene lost 0 bases, with 11 bases spanning the gap. The CDR3 consists of 15 residues. The CDR3, as DNA: TGCGCCAGCGACACAGGAAACTCTGGGGCCAACGTCCTGACTTTC. Amino acids: CASDTGNSGANVLTF.

Details on this clonotype: Given a much more abundant clone one base away, this may be a read error. The conserved final phenylalanine or tryptophan is absent from the CDR3, which likely points to a read error. The chain links TRBV27 to TRBJ2-7; TRBD2 matches 7 bases. The length of the CDR3 is 11 residues. CDR1 and CDR2 from the germline V gene are MNHEY and SMNVEV (reference sequence). The V segment lost 4 bases and the J segment 6 bases; nucleotides outside the gene matches: 0. The CDR3 loop reads CASSWGGEQYL. The DNA for the CDR3 is TGTGCCAGCAGTTGGGGGGGCGAGCAGTACTTA.

The V call is TRBV5-6, the J call TRBJ2-2; the D is unclear. The CDR3 loop spans 13 amino acids. Trimming stripped 7 bases from V and 3 bases from J, with 10 bases between. Germline CDR1 reads SGHDT; CDR2 reads YYEEEE. This CDR3 is CASSTWHTGELFF. The CDR3, as DNA: TGTGCCAGCTCTACGTGGCACACCGGGGAGCTGTTTTTT.

The rearrangement links TRBV27 to TRBJ2-1; a weak D match, TRBD2 (6 bases). The CDR3 is 15 amino acids. Germline-derived CDR1 and CDR2 are MNHEY and SMNVEV (reference sequence). V shed 1 base and J shed 8 bases, with 15 bases lying between them. In DNA form, the CDR3 reads TGTGCCAGCAGTTTATGGGGGGAGAGTGTCCATGAGCAGTTCTTC. Translation gives CASSLWGESVHEQFF.

This chain uses TRBV5-6 with TRBJ1-2, with D perhaps TRBD1 (6 bases). The CDR3 runs to 17 residues. The V end lost 0 bases, the J end lost 2 bases, and 17 bases lay between the germline ends. Germline V gene lookup returns CDR1 SGHDT and CDR2 YYEEEE. The CDR3 region has the DNA TGTGCCAGCAGCTTGGTTGGGGGGCGAGCAGGAAACTATGGCTACACCTTC. Amino acids: CASSLVGGRAGNYGYTF.

This clonotype showed up just a few times. V gene TRBV12-3 or TRBV12-4 combines with J gene TRBJ2-7; the match to TRBD1 covers 11 bases. With 3 bases clipped from V and 5 bases from J, the junction kept 3 bases outside the gene matches. This CDR3 has 14 amino acids. The CDR3 sequence: CASSLLDRGHEQYF. CDR3 sequence (DNA): TGTGCCAGCAGTTTGTTGGACAGGGGGCACGAGCAGTACTTC.

This clonotype was observed many times. The rearrangement links TRBV12-3 or TRBV12-4 to TRBJ1-2, with 11 bases identical to TRBD1. V was clipped by 6 bases and J by 5 bases; unmatched bases: 8. The CDR3 contains 15 residues. The DNA for the CDR3 is TGTGCCAGCAGCCTCAGGACAGGGGGCTCATATGGCTACACCTTC. Encoded protein: CASSLRTGGSYGYTF.

DNA of the CDR3: TGTGCCAGCAGTCTCTCGAGGGGGCGTGAAGCTTTCTTT. Translated: CASSLSRGREAFF. The rearrangement uses TRBV27 and TRBJ1-1; TRBD1 matches at 7 bases. CDR3 length: 13 residues. Germline-derived CDR1 and CDR2 are MNHEY and SMNVEV (reference sequence). V lost 5 bases to trimming and J lost 7 bases; unmatched junction nucleotides: 7.

In regard to this clonotype: A much larger clone lies one base from this, so it may be a read error. V is TRBV6-6 and J is TRBJ1-1; D unclear. The CDR3 has 14 amino acids. Between the trimmed V and J ends, which lost 4 bases and 9 bases, there was a span of 18 bases. Germline V gene data show CDR1 as MNHNY and CDR2 as SVGAGI (reference sequence). The chain's CDR3 is CASSLPRPEKKAFF. The CDR3 coding sequence is TGTGCCAGCAGTTTACCGCGGCCAGAGAAGAAAGCTTTCTTT.

This clonotype has a count of ten or more. V and J are TRBV20-1 and TRBJ2-3; 7 bases are a match to TRBD1. The CDR3 is 12 amino acids. V lost 3 bases to trimming and J lost 4 bases; unmatched junction nucleotides: 1. Germline CDR1 is DFQATT and CDR2 is SNEGSKA (reference sequence). The CDR3, as DNA: TGCAGTGCTAGGACAGGGTCAGATACGCAGTATTTT. Its protein product is CSARTGSDTQYF.

This chain links TRBV10-2 with TRBJ2-7; D is ambiguous. This CDR3 comprises 11 residues. Per the germline V gene, CDR1 is WSHSY and CDR2 is SAAADI. Trimming took off 8 bases at V and 3 bases at J, with 8 bases between the two ends. The CDR3 DNA is TGCGCCAGCGCGGACGGCTACGAGCAGTACTTC. Translated, it gives CASADGYEQYF.

Only a few counts were recorded for this clonotype. CDR3 sequence reads: CASSLNSVIPGNTIYF. In DNA, the CDR3 is TGCGCCAGCAGCTTAAACTCAGTAATTCCTGGAAACACCATATATTTT. The chain uses TRBV5-1 and TRBJ1-3; D unclear. Per the germline V gene, CDR1 is SGHRS and CDR2 is YFSETQ. The CDR3 loop spans 16 amino acids. Trimming stripped 2 bases from V and 2 bases from J, with 14 bases between. Full variable domain (missing parts from reference TRBV5-1 and TRBJ1-3): KAGVTQTPRYLIKTRGQQVTLSCSPISGHRSVSWYQQTPGQGLQFLFEYFSETQRNKGNFPGRFSGRQFSNSRSEMNVSTLELGDSALYLCASSLNSVIPGNTIYFGEGSWLTVV.

This clonotype was seen at least ten times. The chain combines TRBV7-2 with TRBJ2-1; either TRBD1 or TRBD2 may supply D (5 bases each). Germline V lookup: CDR1 SGHTA, CDR2 FQGNSA. Trimming cost V 5 bases and J 15 bases, with 17 bases left between them. CDR3 length: 12 amino acids. The CDR3 loop reads CASSPGSSVGFF. The CDR3 nucleotides read TGTGCCAGCAGCCCAGGGAGTAGCGTCGGGTTCTTC.

This clonotype turned up a few times. J is TRBJ1-2 and V is TRBV28; 11 bases fit TRBD1. Looked up from germline, CDR1 is MDHEN and CDR2 is SYDVKM. Trimming cost V 5 bases and J 7 bases; bases outside gene matches: 6. The CDR3 runs to 14 residues. In nucleotides, the CDR3 is TGTGCCAGCAGTGCCGGGACAGGGGGACGTGGCTACACCTTC. Protein sequence: CASSAGTGGRGYTF.

This clonotype was detected ten times or more. The chain combines TRBV6-2 or TRBV6-3 with TRBJ2-7, with D maybe TRBD1 (5 bases). This CDR3 has 14 residues. The ends were cut back, 0 bases at V and 2 bases at J, with 8 bases in the middle. Germline V gene data show CDR1 as MNHEY and CDR2 as SVGEGT. DNA for the CDR3: TGTGCCAGCAGTTACTCGCAGGGTACCTACGAGCAGTACTTC. As protein: CASSYSQGTYEQYF.

This chain connects TRBV20-1 to TRBJ1-1; a possible D gene is TRBD1 (5 bases). Germline assignment: CDR1 DFQATT and CDR2 SNEGSKA (reference sequence). V lost 0 bases and J 5 bases, leaving 10 bases between the germline ends. The CDR3 covers 13 residues. CDR3 sequence: CSAREPRGTEAFF. DNA of the CDR3: TGCAGTGCTAGAGAGCCCCGGGGGACTGAAGCTTTCTTT.

This clonotype was picked up a small number of times. The chain carries TRBV9 and TRBJ1-2, with D uncertain. CDR1 is SGDLS, CDR2 YYNGEE, per germline. Between the trimmed V and J ends, which lost 3 bases and 4 bases, there was a span of 7 bases. This CDR3 region has 12 residues. The CDR3 sequence: CASSERGYGYTF. In DNA form, the CDR3 reads TGTGCCAGCAGCGAGCGTGGCTATGGCTACACCTTC.

This clonotype has more than one count but fewer than ten. This sequence joins TRBV10-2 and TRBJ2-2; 13 nucleotides align to TRBD2. Per germline, CDR1 WSHSY and CDR2 SAAADI. V shed 8 bases, J shed 8 bases, and the junction held 8 bases outside the gene matches. The CDR3 covers 15 residues. The CDR3 DNA reads as TGCGCCAGCCAAAGGACTAGCGGGAGTTTTGGGGAGCTGTTTTTT. This encodes CASQRTSGSFGELFF.

This clonotype has only a few counts. The J gene is TRBJ1-1, the V gene TRBV7-3; D ambiguous. This CDR3 spans 14 amino acids. V lost 2 bases and J lost 2, with 9 bases in between. Germline V gene lookup returns CDR1 SGHTA and CDR2 FQGTGA. This chain's CDR3 is CASSLGFSNTEAFF. The CDR3 DNA reads as TGTGCCAGCAGCTTAGGGTTTAGTAACACTGAAGCTTTCTTT.

This clonotype was detected only a few times. The rearrangement joins TRBV29-1 to TRBJ2-6, with D possibly being TRBD1 (5 bases). Per the germline V gene, CDR1 is SQVTM and CDR2 is ANQGSEA. The CDR3 covers 16 residues. With 7 bases removed from V and 0 bases from J, the gap between germline ends came to 16 bases. The CDR3 loop reads CSAGLGLTSGANVLTF. CDR3 coding DNA: TGCAGCGCGGGCCTGGGGCTGACCTCTGGGGCCAACGTCCTGACTTTC.